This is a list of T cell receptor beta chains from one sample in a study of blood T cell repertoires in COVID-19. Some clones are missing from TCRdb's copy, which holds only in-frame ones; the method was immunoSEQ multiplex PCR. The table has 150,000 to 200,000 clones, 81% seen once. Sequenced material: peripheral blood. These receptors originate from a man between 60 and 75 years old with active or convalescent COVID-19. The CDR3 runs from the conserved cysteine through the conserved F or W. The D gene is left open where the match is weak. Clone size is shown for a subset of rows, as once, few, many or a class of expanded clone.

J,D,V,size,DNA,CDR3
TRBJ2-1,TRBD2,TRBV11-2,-,TGTGCCAGCAGCTGGGTCGGGACTAGCGGGAGTGGGTCCTACAATGAGCAGTTCTTC,CASSWVGTSGSGSYNEQFF
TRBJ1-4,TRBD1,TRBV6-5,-,TGTGCCAGCAGTTACAACCAGGGGGCAGGTGAAAAACTGTTTTTT,CASSYNQGAGEKLFF
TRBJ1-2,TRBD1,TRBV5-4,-,TGTGCCAGCAGCGCCCAACGCTCGGGACAGCCTATCTATGGCTACACCTTC,CASSAQRSGQPIYGYTF
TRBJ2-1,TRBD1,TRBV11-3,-,TGTGCCAGCAGCTTAGATAGTAGACAGGGGGCGTCAAATGAGCAGTTCTTC,CASSLDSRQGASNEQFF
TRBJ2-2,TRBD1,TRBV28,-,TGTGCCAGCAGTCCCGGACAGGGTAGGACCGGGGAGCTGTTTTTT,CASSPGQGRTGELFF
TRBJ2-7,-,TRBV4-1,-,TGCGCCAGCAGCCTCGAGGCGGGCTACGAGCAGTACTTC,CASSLEAGYEQYF
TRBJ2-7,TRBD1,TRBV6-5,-,TGTGCCAGCAGCACGACAGGGGCCAGCTCCTACGAGCAGTACTTC,CASSTTGASSYEQYF
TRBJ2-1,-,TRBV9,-,TGTGCCAGCAGCGACCGCGAAAGCTCCTACAATGAGCAGTTCTTC,CASSDRESSYNEQFF
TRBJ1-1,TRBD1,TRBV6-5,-,TGTGCCAGCACCGGAAGACAGGGATTTGAAGCTTTCTTT,CASTGRQGFEAFF
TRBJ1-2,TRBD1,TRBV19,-,TGTGCCAGTAGTGTCCCACAGGGGGCATGGGGCTACACCTTC,CASSVPQGAWGYTF
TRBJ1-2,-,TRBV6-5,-,TGTGCCAGCAGTACAAATTATGGCTACACCTTC,CASSTNYGYTF
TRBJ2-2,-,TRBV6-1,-,TGTGCCAGCAGTGAAACGGCAGGGTACACCGGGGAGCTGTTTTTT,CASSETAGYTGELFF
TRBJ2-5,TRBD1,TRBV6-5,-,TGTGCCAGCAAAGGAACAGGGGTGCGAGAGACCCAGTACTTC,CASKGTGVRETQYF
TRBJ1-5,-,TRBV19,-,TGTGCCAGTAGTGCCAGATATAGCAATCAGCCCCAGCATTTT,CASSARYSNQPQHF
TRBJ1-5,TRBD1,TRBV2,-,TGTGCCAGCAGCTTCGACAGGGCGGGTCAGCCCCAGCATTTT,CASSFDRAGQPQHF
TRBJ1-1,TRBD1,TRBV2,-,TGTGCCAGCAGTGAAGCGACAGGGGGACGAGGAGCTTTCTTT,CASSEATGGRGAFF
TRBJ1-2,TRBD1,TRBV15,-,TGTGCCACCAGCGGGGGACAGGGCCCCTATGGCTACACCTTC,CATSGGQGPYGYTF
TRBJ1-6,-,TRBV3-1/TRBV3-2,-,TGTGCCAGCAGCCAAGCTACAGCCAGCTCCTATAATTCACCCCTCCACTTT,CASSQATASSYNSPLHF
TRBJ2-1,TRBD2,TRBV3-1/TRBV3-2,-,TGTGCCAGCAGTCCGCTCGCGGGAGTGGGTGGTGAGCAGTTCTTC,CASSPLAGVGGEQFF
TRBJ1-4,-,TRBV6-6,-,TGTGCCAGCAGTCCTACAGCTGCAACTAATGAAAAACTGTTTTTT,CASSPTAATNEKLFF
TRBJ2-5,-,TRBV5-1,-,TGCGCCAGCAGCCCCCATCAGGAGACCCAGTACTTC,CASSPHQETQYF
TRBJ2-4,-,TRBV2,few,TGTGCCAGCAGTGACGACAGGAAAGCCAAAAACATTCAGTACTTC,CASSDDRKAKNIQYF
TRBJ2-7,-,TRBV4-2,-,TGTGCCAGCAGCCAAGAGGCGGGGCACGAGCAGTACTTC,CASSQEAGHEQYF
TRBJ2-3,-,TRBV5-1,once,TGCGCCAGCAGCTATGAGGGTAGCTTCACAGATACGCAGTATTTT,CASSYEGSFTDTQYF
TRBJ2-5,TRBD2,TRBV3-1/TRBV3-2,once,TGTGCCAGCAGCCCACCTAGCGGAGGGGCAGAGACCCAGTACTTC,CASSPPSGGAETQYF
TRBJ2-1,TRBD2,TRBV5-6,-,TGTGCCAGCAGCTTACCGGGACTAGGATACAATGAGCAGTTCTTC,CASSLPGLGYNEQFF
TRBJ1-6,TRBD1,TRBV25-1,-,TGTGCCAGCAGTGGACAGGGCAGCTCCTATAATTCACCCCTCCACTTT,CASSGQGSSYNSPLHF
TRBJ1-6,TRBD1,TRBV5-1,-,TGCGCCAGCAGCCGGGACAGGAGCTCCTATAATTCACCCCTCCACTTT,CASSRDRSSYNSPLHF
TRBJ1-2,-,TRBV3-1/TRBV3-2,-,TGTGCCAGCAGCCCAAAACAGGGCTATGGCTACACCTTC,CASSPKQGYGYTF
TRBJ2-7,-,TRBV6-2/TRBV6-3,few,TGTGCCAGCAGTTACTTTGGGACATTCGAGCAGTACTTC,CASSYFGTFEQYF
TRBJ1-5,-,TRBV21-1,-,TGTGCCAGCAGCAAAGCAACAGGGAATCTGGGCAATCAGCCCCAGCATTTT,CASSKATGNLGNQPQHF
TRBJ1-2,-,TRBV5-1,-,TGCGCCAGCAGCCTCACAGGTGACGCCTATGGCTACACCTTC,CASSLTGDAYGYTF
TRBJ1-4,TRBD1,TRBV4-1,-,TGCGCCAGCAGCCAGGGTGGACAGGTCAATGAAAAACTGTTTTTT,CASSQGGQVNEKLFF
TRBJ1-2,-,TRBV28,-,TGTGCCAGCAGTTTACGGAGGGACGGGGACTATGGCTACACCTTC,CASSLRRDGDYGYTF
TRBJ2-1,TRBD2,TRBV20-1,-,TGCAGTGCTAGTATGGCGGGAGGGCGATGGAATGAGCAGTTCTTC,CSASMAGGRWNEQFF
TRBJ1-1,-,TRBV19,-,TGTGCCAGTAGTACCCGGAACTGGGGGGACACTGAAGCTTTCTTT,CASSTRNWGDTEAFF
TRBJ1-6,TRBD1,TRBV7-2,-,TGTGCCAGCAGGGGTGGACAGGGGGCGTATTCACCCCTCCACTTT,CASRGGQGAYSPLHF
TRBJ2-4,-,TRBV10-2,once,TGCGCCAGCAGGGAAATGGGGGGAGTGAAGGCCAAAAACATTCAGTACTTC,CASREMGGVKAKNIQYF
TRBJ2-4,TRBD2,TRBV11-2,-,TGTGCCAGCAGCCCGAGGACTAGCGGGAGTCATCGAGGCAAAAACATTCAGTACTTC,CASSPRTSGSHRGKNIQYF
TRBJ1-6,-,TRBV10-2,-,TGCGCCAGCAGTCTTGGACAGAGAAATTCACCCCTCCACTTT,CASSLGQRNSPLHF
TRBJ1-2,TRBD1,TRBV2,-,TGTGCCAGCTGGACAGGGACGGACTATGGCTACACCTTC,CASWTGTDYGYTF
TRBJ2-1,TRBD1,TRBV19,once,TGTGCCAGTAGTCGACCGGGACAGGGGAACTACAATGAGCAGTTCTTC,CASSRPGQGNYNEQFF
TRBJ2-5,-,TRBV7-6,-,TGTGCCAGCAGCAACAGCCCCACAGGGGCGGGGGAGACCCAGTACTTC,CASSNSPTGAGETQYF
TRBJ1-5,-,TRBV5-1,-,TGCGCCAGCAGCTTGGCCGGGGTTAGCAATCAGCCCCAGCATTTT,CASSLAGVSNQPQHF
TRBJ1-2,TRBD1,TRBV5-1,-,TGCGCCAGCAGCGCTAACAGGGGGCACTATGGCTACACCTTC,CASSANRGHYGYTF
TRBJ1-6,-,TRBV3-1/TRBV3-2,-,TGTGCCAGCAGCCAATACTCAGGGCGGTCACCCCTCCACTTT,CASSQYSGRSPLHF